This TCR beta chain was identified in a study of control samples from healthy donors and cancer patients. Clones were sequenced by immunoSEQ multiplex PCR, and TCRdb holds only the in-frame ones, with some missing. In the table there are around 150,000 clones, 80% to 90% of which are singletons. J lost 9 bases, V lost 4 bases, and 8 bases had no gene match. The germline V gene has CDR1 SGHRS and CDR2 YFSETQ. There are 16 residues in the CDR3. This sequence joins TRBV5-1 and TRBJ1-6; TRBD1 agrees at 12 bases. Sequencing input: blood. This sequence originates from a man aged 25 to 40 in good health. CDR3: CASSPQGQGASSPLHF. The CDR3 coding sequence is TGCGCCAGCAGCCCCCAGGGACAGGGGGCGTCTTCACCCCTCCACTTT.